The 5 T cell receptor beta chains presented below share a single source sample, sequenced in a study of spatial heterogeneity in lung cancer. What these receptors recognize is not known. Specified time point: sample taken at primary tumor resection. Findings of the study overall: Within tumors, counts of expanded alpha and beta TCRs tracked tumor mutation counts.

TCRdb re-analysed the 5' RACE reads in MiXCR, keeping a single row per CDR3 protein. The sample contains about 20,000 distinct CDR3 sequences, around 8.1% of which appear only once. This material consisted of lung tumor tissue, taken at surgery. Receptors originate from a male donor with early-stage non-small cell lung cancer.

The sample holds many counts of this clonotype. CDR3 sequence reads: CSAPVYEQYF. The CDR3 coding sequence is TGCAGTGCCCCCGTTTACGAGCAGTACTTC. The chain is built from TRBV20-1 and TRBJ2-7; D is unclear. CDR1 and CDR2 (germline): DFQATT, SNEGSKA (reference sequence). V shed 6 bases and J shed 4 bases, with 7 bases lying between them. This CDR3 comprises 10 residues.

The sample holds many counts of this clonotype. The rearrangement links TRBV6-5 to TRBJ2-7; maybe TRBD1 (5 bases). Deletions cut 4 bases from V and 0 bases from J, with 10 bases between. Per the germline V gene, CDR1 is MNHEY and CDR2 is SVGAGI. The CDR3 consists of 14 residues. CDR3 nucleotides: TGTGCCAGCAGTTTCAGGGATAGCTCCTACGAGCAGTACTTC. Its translation is CASSFRDSSYEQYF.

This clonotype was found a few times. The CDR3 sequence is CAWSVQRQETQYF. The CDR3 coding sequence is TGTGCCTGGAGTGTACAGCGGCAAGAGACCCAGTACTTC. This chain connects TRBV30 to TRBJ2-5; a weak D match, TRBD2 (5 bases). The V gene's germline CDR1 is GTSNPN and CDR2 SVGIG (reference sequence). There are 13 residues in the CDR3. Trimming pared 0 bases from V and 2 bases from J, leaving 7 bases between. Supplemented by reference TRBV30 and TRBJ2-5, the full variable domain reads SQTIHQWPATLVQPVGSPLSLECTVEGTSNPNLYWYRQAAGRGLQLLFYSVGIGQISSEVPQNLSASRPQDRQFILSSKKLLLSDSGFYLCAWSVQRQETQYFGPGTRLLVL.

This clonotype occurred a few times. The chain combines TRBV19 with TRBJ2-5, with 8 positions matching TRBD2. With 1 base clipped from V and 1 base from J, the junction kept 5 bases outside the gene matches. The CDR3 has 16 amino acids. From germline, CDR1 is LNHDA and CDR2 SQIVND (reference sequence). The CDR3 region is CASSIVGGGFQETQYF. In DNA form, the CDR3 reads TGTGCCAGTAGTATAGTAGGCGGGGGGTTCCAAGAGACCCAGTACTTC.

This clonotype came up many times. The genes are TRBV4-2 and TRBJ2-7, with D possibly called TRBD1 or TRBD2 (6 bases each). With 3 bases removed from V and 2 bases from J, the gap between germline ends came to 17 bases. Germline V gene lookup returns CDR1 LGHNA and CDR2 YNFKEQ. This CDR3 is 16 amino acids long. The CDR3 reads CASSQVGAGTPYEQYF. CDR3 DNA: TGTGCCAGCAGCCAGGTGGGGGCGGGGACCCCCTACGAGCAGTACTTC.